The rows below give T cell receptor beta chains drawn from one sample of a study of T cell responses to AZD1222 COVID-19 vaccine. Some clones are missing from TCRdb's copy, which holds only in-frame ones; the method was immunoSEQ multiplex PCR. Among about 160,000 clones listed, 85% to 90% were seen once. The input for sequencing was peripheral blood, taken on day 0 of AZD1222 vaccination. The source of these receptors is an adult in good health. CDR3s include the opening cysteine and the closing phenylalanine or tryptophan. Each record gives: CDR3 DNA, CDR3 protein, D gene, V gene, J gene, clone size. The D gene is left open where the match is weak. The size entry is marked missing in some rows and otherwise reads once, few, many or a size class.

TGTGCCAGCAGCTTAGAGGTACTAGCGGGGGACCTCAGGAGGCAGTATTTT,CASSLEVLAGDLRRQYF,TRBD2,TRBV7-6,TRBJ2-3,-
TGTGCCAGCAGTGAAGGGGACGGGGCTGAAGCTTTCTTT,CASSEGDGAEAFF,-,TRBV9,TRBJ1-1,-
TGTGCCAGCAGCCCAGACAGGGACCGTGGCTACACCTTC,CASSPDRDRGYTF,TRBD1,TRBV3-1/TRBV3-2,TRBJ1-2,-
TGTGCCACCAGAGCCGGGATTGGCACAGATACGCAGTATTTT,CATRAGIGTDTQYF,-,TRBV24-1,TRBJ2-3,-
TGTGCCAGCAGTGGAGCGACAGCGTATGGCTACACCTTC,CASSGATAYGYTF,-,TRBV6-1,TRBJ1-2,once
TGTGCCAGCAGTTACTCTCATGGGCGGTCAGCCTACGAGCAGTACTTC,CASSYSHGRSAYEQYF,-,TRBV6-5,TRBJ2-7,few
TGTGCCAGCAGCTTAATGGGGGTAGGGCCCTATAATTCACCCCTCCACTTT,CASSLMGVGPYNSPLHF,-,TRBV7-2,TRBJ1-6,-
TGTGCCAGCAGCCATGCGGGGGGGGCGAACACCGGGGAGCTGTTTTTT,CASSHAGGANTGELFF,TRBD2,TRBV5-4,TRBJ2-2,-
TGTGCCAGCACCGGACAACAGGGCGGCTATGGCTACACCTTC,CASTGQQGGYGYTF,-,TRBV25-1,TRBJ1-2,-
TGTGCCAGCAGCCTGCAAGAGACCCAGTACTTC,CASSLQETQYF,-,TRBV7-8,TRBJ2-5,-
TGTGCCACCAGAGACAGGGACGGGATAGCCAAAAACATTCAGTACTTC,CATRDRDGIAKNIQYF,TRBD1,TRBV19,TRBJ2-4,-